What follows are 26 T cell receptor beta chains derived from one specimen sequenced in a study of shared clonotypes between healthy human individuals. Clones were sequenced by immunoSEQ multiplex PCR, and TCRdb holds only the in-frame ones, with some missing. The sample holds some 690,000 clones, 90% seen once. Material: memory CD8+ T cells from PBMCs. Regarding subset: CD45RO+ cells pooled with CCR7-negative TemRA cells. All receptors derive from a man between 18 and 29 years old in good health. Some clones in this sample may be carry-over from other donors' samples.

The V call is TRBV4-2, the J call TRBJ2-5; either TRBD1 or TRBD2 may fit D (6 bases each). Germline V gene sequence: CDR1 LGHNA, CDR2 YNFKEQ. CDR3 size: 15 residues. Trimming removed 1 base at V and 5 bases at J, with 14 bases between. The CDR3 is CASSQGRGRQETQYF. CDR3 DNA: TGTGCCAGCAGCCAAGGACGGGGGCGACAGGAGACCCAGTACTTC.

V and J are TRBV13 and TRBJ1-1, with TRBD1 as a possible D gene (5 bases). Trimming removed 6 bases from V and 1 base from J, with 12 bases in between. Germline V gene data show CDR1 as PRHDT and CDR2 as FYEKMQ (reference sequence). This CDR3 comprises 14 residues. CDR3 DNA: TGTGCCAGCAGTCCACCGGGGGGGAACACTGAAGCTTTCTTT. It encodes CASSPPGGNTEAFF.

The gene calls are TRBV28 and TRBJ1-1; D unclear. The germline gives CDR1 MDHEN, CDR2 SYDVKM. The CDR3 contains 16 residues. V was pared by 6 bases and J by 3 bases, with 20 bases between. CDR3 coding DNA: TGTGCCAGCAGCCCATTTGGGCACAGCGCGGACACTGAAGCTTTCTTT. This translates into CASSPFGHSADTEAFF.

About this clone: Other DNA sequences in this sample translate to the same CDR3. This chain uses TRBV28 with TRBJ1-1, with D hard to call. The V end was cut by 3 bases, the J end by 0 bases, with 11 bases between. This CDR3 spans 15 amino acids. The V gene's germline CDR1 is MDHEN and CDR2 SYDVKM. CDR3 protein: CASSLSRVLNTEAFF. CDR3 DNA sequence: TGTGCCAGCAGTTTGTCCCGCGTTTTGAACACTGAAGCTTTCTTT.

The chain is built from TRBV25-1 and TRBJ1-3; D gene uncertain. V lost 6 bases to trimming and J lost 3 bases, with 3 bases between them. Germline-derived CDR1 and CDR2 are MGHDK and SYGVNS. This CDR3 is built from 11 residues. The CDR3 nucleotides read TGTGCCAGCAGCTTTGGAAACACCATATATTTT. This translates into CASSFGNTIYF.

The genes are TRBV6-4 and TRBJ2-1; D tentatively reads TRBD1 or TRBD2 (5 bases each). This CDR3 region has 15 residues. Germline CDR1 reads MRHNA; CDR2 reads SNTAGT. Deletions cut 6 bases from V and 2 bases from J, with 14 bases between. In nucleotides, the CDR3 is TGTGCCAGCAGCTCAGGGATGGGAGCCTACAATGAGCAGTTCTTC. Translated: CASSSGMGAYNEQFF.

V and J are TRBV7-2 and TRBJ2-7; 7 bases are shared with TRBD2. The V and J ends lost 4 bases and 2 bases, in that order; junction bases with no gene match: 2. The CDR3 consists of 13 residues. Looked up from germline, CDR1 is SGHTA and CDR2 is FQGNSA. The CDR3 DNA follows: TGTGCCAGCAGCTGGACTAGTGCCTACGAGCAGTACTTC. Translated, it gives CASSWTSAYEQYF. Full variable domain (remainder filled in from reference TRBV7-2 and TRBJ2-7): GAGVSQSPSNKVTEKGKDVELRCDPISGHTALYWYRQSLGQGLEFLIYFQGNSAPDKSGLPSDRFSAERTGGSVSTLTIQRTQQEDSAVYLCASSWTSAYEQYFGPGTRLTVT.

In the case of this clone: Other DNA sequences from this sample encode an identical CDR3 as well. The chain combines TRBV7-9 with TRBJ2-3; D is undetermined. Deletions cut 5 bases from V and 3 bases from J, with 6 bases between. The CDR3 sequence is 12 residues long. CDR1 and CDR2 from the germline V gene are SEHNR and FQNEAQ (reference sequence). CDR3 nucleotide sequence: TGTGCCAGCAGCCCTCGGACAGATACGCAGTATTTT. Its protein is CASSPRTDTQYF.

This rearrangement joins TRBV5-6 to TRBJ2-1, with D perhaps assigned TRBD1 or TRBD2 (6 bases each). The CDR3 totals 13 residues. V was pared by 0 bases and J by 9 bases, with 10 bases between. Germline values: CDR1 SGHDT, CDR2 YYEEEE. The CDR3, as DNA: TGTGCCAGCAGCTTGGGAGGGGGGACTGAGCAGTTCTTC. Translated, it gives CASSLGGGTEQFF.

The genes are TRBV5-1 and TRBJ2-1, with D maybe TRBD1 (5 bases). CDR1 and CDR2 (germline): SGHRS, YFSETQ. The V gene lost 2 bases and the J gene lost 10 bases, with 7 bases spanning the gap. The CDR3 is 11 residues long. CDR3 in DNA: TGCGCCAGCAGCTTTGGGGCGGAGCAGTTCTTC. This gives the protein CASSFGAEQFF.

The rearrangement joins TRBV6-4 to TRBJ2-1; 13 nucleotides agree with TRBD2. Per germline, CDR1 MRHNA and CDR2 SNTAGT. Unmatched junction bases numbered 6, after V lost 6 bases and J lost 1 base. The CDR3 contains 17 residues. The CDR3 nucleotides are TGTGCCAGCAGGGCTCCGGGACTAGCGGGGTCCTACAATGAGCAGTTCTTC. Amino acids: CASRAPGLAGSYNEQFF.

This chain joins TRBV10-3 and TRBJ2-7; 9 bases agree with TRBD1. V shed 2 bases, J shed 5 bases, and the junction held 13 bases outside the gene matches. CDR1 and CDR2 (germline): ENHRY, SYGVKD. The length of the CDR3 is 17 residues. The CDR3 region has the DNA TGTGCCATCAGTGAGCCTTCCAAGGGACAGGGTTTCCACGAGCAGTACTTC. Its translation is CAISEPSKGQGFHEQYF.

Concerning this clone itself: Other nucleotide sequences in the sample specify the same CDR3. The chain has TRBV10-3 and TRBJ2-3; maybe TRBD2 (5 bases). This CDR3 contains 14 residues. Trimming pared 2 bases from V and 0 bases from J, leaving 6 bases between. The germline V gene encodes CDR1 ENHRY and CDR2 SYGVKD. This CDR3 is CAISEGGSTDTQYF. The CDR3 DNA is TGTGCCATCAGTGAGGGCGGGAGCACAGATACGCAGTATTTT.

The J gene is TRBJ1-2, the V gene TRBV5-1; maybe TRBD1 (5 bases). The CDR3 is made up of 12 amino acids. The V and J ends lost 4 bases and 8 bases respectively, with 12 bases between them. Germline assignment: CDR1 SGHRS and CDR2 YFSETQ. The CDR3 DNA sequence: TGCGCCAGCAGCCTGGGCGGGGGAGGCTACACCTTC. Residues: CASSLGGGGYTF.

V gene TRBV10-3 combines with J gene TRBJ1-1; 9 nucleotides align to TRBD1. The V gene end was trimmed by 8 bases and the J gene end by 4 bases; junction bases not matched to a gene: 2. From germline, CDR1 is ENHRY and CDR2 SYGVKD. CDR3 length: 12 residues. CDR3 coding DNA: TGTGCCATCGGGACAGGGCCCACTGAAGCTTTCTTT. The encoded protein is CAIGTGPTEAFF.

This chain uses TRBV28 with TRBJ2-4; TRBD1 agrees at 9 bases. Trimming took 5 bases from V and 5 from J; bases not matched to a gene: 10. Germline V gives CDR1 MDHEN, CDR2 SYDVKM. The CDR3 runs 16 residues. The CDR3 loop reads CASSGRTGAEENIQYF. In nucleotides, the CDR3 is TGTGCCAGCAGTGGCCGGACAGGGGCTGAGGAAAACATTCAGTACTTC.

The gene calls are TRBV7-2 and TRBJ1-1, with D unresolved. The CDR3 extends over 16 amino acids. The V end was cut by 0 bases, the J end by 5 bases, with 16 bases between. Germline V lookup: CDR1 SGHTA, CDR2 FQGNSA. The CDR3 region is CASSLAVRLQMTEAFF. Written as DNA, the CDR3 is TGTGCCAGCAGCTTAGCGGTCCGGTTGCAGATGACTGAAGCTTTCTTT.

Details on this clone: In the same sample, other DNA sequences code for this CDR3. The rearrangement links TRBV4-3 to TRBJ2-2; 9 nucleotides match TRBD2. CDR3 length equals 19 residues. Germline V gene sequence: CDR1 LGHNA, CDR2 YSLEER. V shed 1 base, J shed 0 bases, and the junction held 9 bases outside the gene matches. The CDR3 protein is CASSQALAGLIPNTGELFF. As DNA, the CDR3 is TGCGCCAGCAGCCAAGCTCTAGCGGGATTGATCCCGAACACCGGGGAGCTGTTTTTT.

The V and J genes are TRBV27 and TRBJ1-4; D is unclear. This CDR3 comprises 14 residues. V was cut by 3 bases and J by 7 bases, with 12 bases left in between. The V gene's germline CDR1 is MNHEY and CDR2 SMNVEV (reference sequence). CDR3 sequence (DNA): TGTGCCAGCAGTTTTGGCAGGTGGGCTGAAAAACTGTTTTTT. This codes for CASSFGRWAEKLFF.

The gene calls are TRBV10-3 and TRBJ2-5; the D gene is possibly TRBD2 (5 bases). V lost 0 bases, J lost 0 bases, and 8 bases lay in between. Germline V gene lookup returns CDR1 ENHRY and CDR2 SYGVKD. This CDR3 is built from 15 residues. This CDR3 is CAISESRRYQETQYF. CDR3 DNA sequence: TGTGCCATCAGTGAGTCGAGGAGGTACCAAGAGACCCAGTACTTC.

The gene calls are TRBV28 and TRBJ2-7; D unresolved. The CDR3 spans 15 residues. Germline assignment: CDR1 MDHEN and CDR2 SYDVKM. Trimming took off 5 bases at V and 4 bases at J, with 18 bases between the two ends. This CDR3 reads CASSQILGLAYEQYF. The CDR3, as DNA: TGTGCCAGCAGTCAAATATTGGGTTTAGCATACGAGCAGTACTTC.

The chain uses TRBV15 and TRBJ2-3; D is ambiguous. There are 15 residues in the CDR3. V was trimmed by 0 bases and J by 6 bases, leaving 13 bases between them. The germline CDR1 and CDR2 sequences are LNHNV and YYDKDF (reference sequence). The chain's CDR3 is CATSREGLAGDTQYF. The CDR3 DNA sequence: TGTGCCACCAGCAGAGAAGGCTTGGCAGGCGATACGCAGTATTTT. Using reference TRBV15 and TRBJ2-3 for the parts outside the CDR3, the full variable domain is DAMVIQNPRYQVTQFGKPVTLSCSQTLNHNVMYWYQQKSSQAPKLLFHYYDKDFNNEADTPDNFQSRRPNTSFCFLDIRSPGLGDTAMYLCATSREGLAGDTQYFGPGTRLTVL.

The chain recombines TRBV4-2 with TRBJ2-5, with TRBD2 matching over 8 bases. The CDR3 is 16 residues long. With V trimmed by 3 bases and J by 4 bases, 10 bases remained unmatched. CDR1 is LGHNA, CDR2 YNFKEQ, per germline. The CDR3 nucleotides read TGTGCCAGCAGCCAGGAGAGCGGGAGAAGGGGAGAGACCCAGTACTTC. Translating it yields CASSQESGRRGETQYF.

J is TRBJ1-1 and V is TRBV7-9; TRBD1 matches at 7 bases. The germline CDR1 and CDR2 sequences are SEHNR and FQNEAQ (reference sequence). This CDR3 spans 14 amino acids. Unmatched junction bases numbered 12, after V lost 10 bases and J lost 4 bases. CDR3 nucleotide sequence: TGTGCCACTAGACAGGGTGAGAGGAGCACTGAAGCTTTCTTT. Its translation: CATRQGERSTEAFF. Filled out from reference TRBV7-9 and TRBJ1-1, the complete variable domain reads DTGVSQNPRHKITKRGQNVTFRCDPISEHNRLYWYRQTLGQGPEFLTYFQNEAQLEKSRLLSDRFSAERPKGSFSTLEIQRTEQGDSAMYLCATRQGERSTEAFFGQGTRLTVV.

This chain uses TRBV2 with TRBJ1-1; D not resolved. Germline CDR1 is SNHLY and CDR2 is FYNNEI. Trimming removed 5 bases from V and 8 bases from J, with 6 bases in between. The CDR3 sequence is 10 residues long. DNA of the CDR3: TGTGCCAGCAGTTGGACGGAAGCTTTCTTT. It yields the protein CASSWTEAFF.

The rearrangement joins TRBV27 to TRBJ1-2; D may be TRBD1 (5 bases). This CDR3 spans 16 amino acids. The germline V gene has CDR1 MNHEY and CDR2 SMNVEV (reference sequence). The ends were cut back, 2 bases at V and 4 bases at J, with 17 bases in the middle. The CDR3 region is CASSLGSGIGRYGYTF. CDR3 coding DNA: TGTGCCAGCAGTTTAGGGTCAGGGATCGGTCGCTATGGCTACACCTTC.